The present TCR beta chain was sequenced within a study of blood T cell repertoires in COVID-19. Study in general: Samples taken during acute and convalescent COVID-19 were collected in the United States, Italy and Spain. Sample material is recorded as cDNA or gDNA derived from T cells, B-cell-depleted T cells, or PBMCs.

Trimming removed 0 bases from V and 0 bases from J; junction bases left unmatched: 5. Germline V gene data show CDR1 as SGHRS and CDR2 as YFSETQ. This CDR3 is built from 17 residues. Original processing methods: Quantification of nucleated cells was approximated via reference gene primer amplification. Profiled with immunoSEQ multiplex PCR; TCRdb holds only in-frame clones, not every one. Clone size and the V and J calls come from that table; the DNA yielded D and trimming. The sample lists nearly 110,000 clones, approximately 81% seen once, with about 4% in the top ten. V gene TRBV5-1 combines with J gene TRBJ1-3, with 8 bases identical to TRBD1. The sequenced sample was peripheral blood. The origin of this receptor is a human donor in a cohort sampled during active COVID-19. The CDR3 coding sequence is TGCGCCAGCAGCTTGGACCCACAGGGGGTCTCTGGAAACACCATATATTTT. It codes for CASSLDPQGVSGNTIYF.